The T cell receptor (beta chain) under discussion was sequenced for a study of cytomegalovirus exposure and HLA in healthy donors. This PCR relied on a set of 60 Vbeta primers and 13 Jbeta primers. Profiling relied on immunoSEQ multiplex PCR, and the TCRdb table lists in-frame clones only, not all of them. The profile shows over 100,000 clones, approximately 80% of them singletons. This clone was detected a few times. The TCR sequence derives from a male donor in good health and CMV-seropositive. Sequencing was done on a sample of PBMCs.

The CDR3 DNA follows: TGTGCCAGCAGCCTCGACAGGGGTGGCTACACCTTC. It specifies CASSLDRGGYTF. The chain is built from TRBV7-2 and TRBJ1-2, with 8 bases that match TRBD1. Trimming at V came to 5 bases and at J to 7 bases, leaving 3 bases not matched to a gene. The V gene's germline CDR1 is SGHTA and CDR2 FQGNSA. CDR3 length equals 12 residues.